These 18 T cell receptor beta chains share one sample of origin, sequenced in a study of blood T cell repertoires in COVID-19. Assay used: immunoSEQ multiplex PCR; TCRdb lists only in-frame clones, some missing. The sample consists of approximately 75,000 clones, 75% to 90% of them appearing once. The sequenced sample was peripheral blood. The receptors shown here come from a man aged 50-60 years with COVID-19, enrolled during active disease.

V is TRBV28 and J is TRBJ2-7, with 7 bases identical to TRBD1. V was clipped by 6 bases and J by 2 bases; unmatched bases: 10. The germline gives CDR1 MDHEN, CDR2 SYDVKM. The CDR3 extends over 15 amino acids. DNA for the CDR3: TGTGCCAGCAGCCGATACAGGGGCCGTACCTACGAGCAGTACTTC. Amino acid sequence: CASSRYRGRTYEQYF.

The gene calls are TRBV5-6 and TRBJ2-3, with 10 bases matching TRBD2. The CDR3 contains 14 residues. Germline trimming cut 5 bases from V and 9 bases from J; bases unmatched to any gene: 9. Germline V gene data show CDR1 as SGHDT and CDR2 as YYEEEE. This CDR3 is CASRVGLAVGTQYF. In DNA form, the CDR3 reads TGTGCCAGCAGGGTCGGACTAGCGGTAGGCACGCAGTATTTT.

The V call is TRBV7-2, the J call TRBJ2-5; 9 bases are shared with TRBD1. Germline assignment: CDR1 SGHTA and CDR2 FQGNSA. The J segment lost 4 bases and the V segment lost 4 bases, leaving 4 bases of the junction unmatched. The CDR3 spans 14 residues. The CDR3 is CASSSRTGAETQYF. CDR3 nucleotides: TGTGCCAGCAGCTCACGGACAGGGGCAGAGACCCAGTACTTC. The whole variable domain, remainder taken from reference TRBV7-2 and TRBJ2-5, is GAGVSQSPSNKVTEKGKDVELRCDPISGHTALYWYRQSLGQGLEFLIYFQGNSAPDKSGLPSDRFSAERTGGSVSTLTIQRTQQEDSAVYLCASSSRTGAETQYFGPGTRLLVL.

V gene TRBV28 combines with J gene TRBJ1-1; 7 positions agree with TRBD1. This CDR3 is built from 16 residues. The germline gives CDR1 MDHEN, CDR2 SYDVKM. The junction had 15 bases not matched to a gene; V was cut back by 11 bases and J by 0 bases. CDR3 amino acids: CASRRTGASLNTEAFF. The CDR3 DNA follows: TGTGCCTCTCGTCGAACAGGGGCAAGTCTGAACACTGAAGCTTTCTTT.

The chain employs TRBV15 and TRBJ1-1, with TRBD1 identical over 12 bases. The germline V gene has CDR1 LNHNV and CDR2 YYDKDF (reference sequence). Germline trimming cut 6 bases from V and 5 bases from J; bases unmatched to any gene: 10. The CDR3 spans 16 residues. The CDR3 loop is CATSAGTGGAKTEAFF. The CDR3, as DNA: TGTGCCACCAGTGCCGGGACAGGGGGCGCGAAAACTGAAGCTTTCTTT.

CDR3 nucleotide sequence: TGCGCCAGCAGCGTGGACAGGGGTGAGCAGTTCTTC. Protein sequence: CASSVDRGEQFF. V is TRBV5-1 and J is TRBJ2-1, with 9 bases aligning to TRBD1. There are 12 residues in the CDR3. Germline CDR1 and CDR2: SGHRS and YFSETQ. The ends lost 4 bases at V and 9 bases at J; junction bases unmatched: 2.

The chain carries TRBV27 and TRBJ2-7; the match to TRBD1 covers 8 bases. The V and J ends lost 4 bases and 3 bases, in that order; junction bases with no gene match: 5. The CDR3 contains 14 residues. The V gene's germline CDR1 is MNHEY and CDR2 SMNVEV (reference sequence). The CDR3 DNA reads TGTGCCAGCAGTTCGAAACAGGGGGGCTACGAGCAGTACTTC. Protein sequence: CASSSKQGGYEQYF.

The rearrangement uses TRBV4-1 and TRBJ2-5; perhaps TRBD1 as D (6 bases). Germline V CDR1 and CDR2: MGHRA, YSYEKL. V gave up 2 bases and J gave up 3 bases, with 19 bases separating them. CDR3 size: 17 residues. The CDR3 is CASSQSTGMGEKETQYF. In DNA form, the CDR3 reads TGCGCCAGCAGCCAATCTACAGGGATGGGGGAGAAAGAGACCCAGTACTTC.

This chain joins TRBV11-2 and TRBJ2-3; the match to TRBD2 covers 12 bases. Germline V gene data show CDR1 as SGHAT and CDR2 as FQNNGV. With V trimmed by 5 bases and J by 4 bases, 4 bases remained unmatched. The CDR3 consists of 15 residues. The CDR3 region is CASSIASGRADTQYF. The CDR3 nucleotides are TGTGCCAGCAGCATCGCTAGCGGGAGGGCAGATACGCAGTATTTT.

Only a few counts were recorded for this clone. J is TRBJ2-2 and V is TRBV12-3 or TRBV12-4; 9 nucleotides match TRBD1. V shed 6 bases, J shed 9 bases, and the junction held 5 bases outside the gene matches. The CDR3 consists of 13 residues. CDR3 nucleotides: TGTGCCAGCAGACAGGGGGCCGGTCGGGAGCTGTTTTTT. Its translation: CASRQGAGRELFF.

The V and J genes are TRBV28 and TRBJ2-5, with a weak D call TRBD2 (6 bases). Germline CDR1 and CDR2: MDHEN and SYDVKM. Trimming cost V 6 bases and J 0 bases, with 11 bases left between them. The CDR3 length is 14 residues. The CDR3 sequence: CASRRGTDQETQYF. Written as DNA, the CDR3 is TGTGCCAGCAGACGGGGGACGGACCAAGAGACCCAGTACTTC.

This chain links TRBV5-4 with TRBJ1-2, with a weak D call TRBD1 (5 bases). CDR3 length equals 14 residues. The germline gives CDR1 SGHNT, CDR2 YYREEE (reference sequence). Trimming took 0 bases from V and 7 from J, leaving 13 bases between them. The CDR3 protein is CASSLGGFRVGYTF. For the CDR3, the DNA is TGTGCCAGCAGCTTGGGTGGTTTCAGGGTTGGCTACACCTTC.

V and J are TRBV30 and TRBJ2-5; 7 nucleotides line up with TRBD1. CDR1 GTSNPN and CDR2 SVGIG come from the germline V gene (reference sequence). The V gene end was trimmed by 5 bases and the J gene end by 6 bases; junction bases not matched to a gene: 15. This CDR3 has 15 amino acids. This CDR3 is CAWGFRQGSVQTQYF. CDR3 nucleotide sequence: TGTGCCTGGGGGTTTCGACAGGGTTCGGTACAGACCCAGTACTTC.

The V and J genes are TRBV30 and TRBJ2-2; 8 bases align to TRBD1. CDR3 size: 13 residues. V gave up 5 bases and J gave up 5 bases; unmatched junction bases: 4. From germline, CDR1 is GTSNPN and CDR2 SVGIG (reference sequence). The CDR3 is CAWDNRGTGELFF. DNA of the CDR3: TGTGCCTGGGATAACAGGGGGACCGGGGAGCTGTTTTTT.

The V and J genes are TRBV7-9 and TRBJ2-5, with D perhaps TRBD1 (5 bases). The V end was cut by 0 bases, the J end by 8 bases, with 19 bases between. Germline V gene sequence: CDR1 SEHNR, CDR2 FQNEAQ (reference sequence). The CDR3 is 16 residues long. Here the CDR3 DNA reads TGTGCCAGCAGCTTAGCGGCAGGGTTACAAGAAGGAACCCAGTACTTC. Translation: CASSLAAGLQEGTQYF.

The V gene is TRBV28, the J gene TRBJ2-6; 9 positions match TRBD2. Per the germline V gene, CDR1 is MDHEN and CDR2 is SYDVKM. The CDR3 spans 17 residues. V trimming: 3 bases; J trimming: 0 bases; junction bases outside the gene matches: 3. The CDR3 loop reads CASSFGTSSSGANVLTF. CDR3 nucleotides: TGTGCCAGCAGTTTCGGGACTAGCAGCTCTGGGGCCAACGTCCTGACTTTC.

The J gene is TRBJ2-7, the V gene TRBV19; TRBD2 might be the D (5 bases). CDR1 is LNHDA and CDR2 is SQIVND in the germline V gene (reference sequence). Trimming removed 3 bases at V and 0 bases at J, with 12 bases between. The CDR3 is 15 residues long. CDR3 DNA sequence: TGTGCCAGTAGTATCCGGACGGGGAGCTCCTACGAGCAGTACTTC. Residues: CASSIRTGSSYEQYF.

CDR3 protein: CASRGTLGVNEQFF. The CDR3 DNA follows: TGTGCCAGCAGGGGGACTCTCGGGGTCAATGAGCAGTTCTTC. The rearrangement links TRBV2 to TRBJ2-1; D may be TRBD2 (6 bases). The CDR3 extends over 14 amino acids. Trimming shortened V by 6 bases and J by 6 bases, and 15 bases separated the two germline ends. The V gene's germline CDR1 is SNHLY and CDR2 FYNNEI.